Listed here are 8 T cell receptor beta chains from one sample, sequenced in a study of human T cells and chemical hapten exposure. Researchers extracted total RNA from unfractionated whole blood. TCRdb recomputed calls from the 5' RACE reads with MiXCR, one row per CDR3 protein. The sample shows about 140,000 distinct CDR3 sequences, around 4.4% of them seen only once. Receptors originate from a female donor in good health.

Many counts were recorded for this clonotype. The genes are TRBV7-2 and TRBJ2-3, with 11 bases lining up with TRBD2. The germline CDR1 and CDR2 sequences are SGHTA and FQGNSA. The V and J ends lost 0 bases and 7 bases, in that order; junction bases with no gene match: 6. The CDR3 length is 16 residues. The CDR3: CASSLAPSGGTNTQYF. CDR3 nucleotide sequence: TGTGCCAGCAGCTTAGCCCCTAGCGGGGGGACCAATACGCAGTATTTT.

In this sample, this clonotype turned up many times. The chain is built from TRBV9 and TRBJ2-1; 15 bases are a match to TRBD2. Germline trimming cut 2 bases from V and 0 bases from J; bases unmatched to any gene: 3. The CDR3 consists of 18 residues. The germline gives CDR1 SGDLS, CDR2 YYNGEE. In DNA, the CDR3 is TGTGCCAGCAGCGTTTTGGGACTAGCGGGGGGCTCCTACAATGAGCAGTTCTTC. The encoded protein is CASSVLGLAGGSYNEQFF.

The chain carries TRBV7-3 and TRBJ1-1; 9 positions agree with TRBD1. There are 15 residues in the CDR3. V trimming: 2 bases; J trimming: 4 bases; junction bases outside the gene matches: 5. Germline values: CDR1 SGHTA, CDR2 FQGTGA. CDR3 region: CASSLGATGGTEAFF. DNA for the CDR3: TGTGCCAGCAGCTTAGGAGCGACAGGGGGCACTGAAGCTTTCTTT.

This clonotype was recorded at least ten times. V and J are TRBV3-1 and TRBJ2-2; D is tentatively TRBD1 or TRBD2 (5 bases each). Germline CDR1 reads LGHDT; CDR2 reads YNNKEL (reference sequence). This CDR3 is 14 amino acids long. V was trimmed by 4 bases and J by 5 bases, leaving 11 bases between them. CDR3 DNA: TGTGCCAGCAGCCCGTTAGGGGAGACCGGGGAGCTGTTTTTT. Encoded protein: CASSPLGETGELFF.

This clonotype has ten or more counts. This chain links TRBV6-5 with TRBJ2-1, with D perhaps matching TRBD1 or TRBD2 (5 bases each). CDR1 is MNHEY and CDR2 is SVGAGI in the germline V gene. V was trimmed by 6 bases and J by 5 bases, leaving 11 bases between them. There are 13 residues in the CDR3. CDR3 coding DNA: TGTGCCAGCAGATCAATGGGGGACAATGAGCAGTTCTTC. Amino acid sequence: CASRSMGDNEQFF.

This clonotype showed up many times. The V call is TRBV7-2, the J call TRBJ1-4; 9 bases map to TRBD1. Per germline, CDR1 SGHTA and CDR2 FQGNSA. Unmatched junction bases numbered 8, after V lost 5 bases and J lost 10 bases. The CDR3 is made up of 14 amino acids. The CDR3 DNA follows: TGTGCCAGCAGCCCGGGACAGGGATGGGGAAAACTGTTTTTT. It translates to CASSPGQGWGKLFF.

Ten or more counts support this clonotype. The chain uses TRBV12-3 or TRBV12-4 and TRBJ2-3, with 9 bases lining up with TRBD1. V was clipped by 4 bases and J by 3 bases; unmatched bases: 8. The CDR3 consists of 16 residues. This CDR3 is CASSSFPGQGTDTQYF. The CDR3 nucleotides are TGTGCCAGCAGTTCCTTCCCGGGACAGGGAACAGATACGCAGTATTTT.

This clonotype was counted at least ten times. The chain has TRBV5-1 and TRBJ1-2; TRBD1 aligns across 9 bases. Trimming cost V 4 bases and J 4 bases; bases outside gene matches: 11. The CDR3 runs 16 residues. Germline assignment: CDR1 SGHRS and CDR2 YFSETQ. Here the CDR3 reads CASSPSGTGSGYGYTF. In nucleotides, the CDR3 is TGCGCCAGCAGCCCTTCCGGGACAGGGAGTGGCTATGGCTACACCTTC.